This passage covers 2 T cell receptor beta chains from one sample sequenced in a study of T-cell memory formation after mild COVID-19 (dated by TCRdb to the early 2020s). The library was made by 5' RACE. Sequencer: Illumina NovaSeq 6000. Starting from the raw public reads, TCRdb applied fastp trimming at Q25, assembled clones with MiXCR and retained in-frame beta chains. Rows are combined by CDR3 protein, so each entry shows the most common genes and DNA. The sample profile shows around 400,000 distinct CDR3 sequences; roughly 26% of them were found once. Of the sample, around 9.5% is held by the ten largest clones. The source material was PBMCs or a T cell subset sorted from them (not recorded which). The receptor set was obtained from an adult woman who had mild COVID-19 (a few samples of this study predate the infection). The sample titles of this study are shuffled in the database, so cell type and time point are left out; the donor was told from shared clones.

The chain recombines TRBV5-1 with TRBJ2-5; D not certain. Deletions cut 0 bases from V and 7 bases from J, with 16 bases between. From germline, CDR1 is SGHRS and CDR2 YFSETQ. The CDR3 loop spans 15 amino acids. The CDR3 nucleotides are TGCGCCAGCAGCTTGGCCGTGACCACGACCGCGACCCAGTACTTC. This codes for CASSLAVTTTATQYF.

V and J are TRBV7-2 and TRBJ2-3; 8 nucleotides align to TRBD2. This CDR3 spans 16 amino acids. With 0 bases clipped from V and 2 bases from J, the junction kept 4 bases outside the gene matches. Germline V CDR1 and CDR2: SGHTA, FQGNSA. CDR3 nucleotides: TGTGCCAGCAGCTTAGCTAGCGGGACTCCCACAGATACGCAGTATTTT. This translates into CASSLASGTPTDTQYF.